This TCR beta chain was sequenced for a study of T cells in Graves' hyperthyroidism and ophthalmopathy. Study as a whole: Before any treatment, at initial diagnosis, peripheral blood was collected.

The CDR3 regions of TCR beta were amplified from RNA transcripts. With the HTBI primer set, the TCR CDR3 went through a first round of RT-PCR. From the multiplex PCR reads, TCRdb called clonotypes with MiXCR, one entry per CDR3 protein. The sample shows hundreds of thousands of distinct CDR3 sequences, approximately 15% of them seen only once. A word on this clonotype: Its target is not known.

Between the trimmed V and J ends, which lost 2 bases and 2 bases, there was a span of 13 bases. This CDR3 spans 16 amino acids. Looked up from germline, CDR1 is SGHVS and CDR2 is FNYEAQ. Whole-study results and caveats: Blood held most thyroid clonotypes expanded above 0.001 frequency.

Sequencing used blood. This chain links TRBV7-6 with TRBJ1-3; unclear D gene. This sequence originates from a woman younger than 30 with Graves' hyperthyroidism. CDR3 amino acids: CASSLPPSGTGNTIYF. CDR3 bases: TGTGCCAGCAGCTTACCACCCTCTGGGACTGGAAACACCATATATTTT.